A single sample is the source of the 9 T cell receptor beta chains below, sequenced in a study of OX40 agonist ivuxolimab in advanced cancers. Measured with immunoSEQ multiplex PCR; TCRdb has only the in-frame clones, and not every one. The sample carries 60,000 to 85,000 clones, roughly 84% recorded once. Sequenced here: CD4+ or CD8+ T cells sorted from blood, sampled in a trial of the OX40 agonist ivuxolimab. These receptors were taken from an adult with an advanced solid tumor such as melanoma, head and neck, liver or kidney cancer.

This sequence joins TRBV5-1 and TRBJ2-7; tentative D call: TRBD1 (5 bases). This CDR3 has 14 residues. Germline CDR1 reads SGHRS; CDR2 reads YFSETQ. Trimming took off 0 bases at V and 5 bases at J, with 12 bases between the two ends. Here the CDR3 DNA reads TGCGCCAGCAGCTTGGAGCAGGGTGGCCACGAGCAGTACTTC. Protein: CASSLEQGGHEQYF.

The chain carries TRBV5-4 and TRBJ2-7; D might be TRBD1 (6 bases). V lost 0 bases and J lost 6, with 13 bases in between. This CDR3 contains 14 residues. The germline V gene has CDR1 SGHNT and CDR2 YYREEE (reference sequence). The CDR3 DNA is TGTGCCAGCAGCTTGGCAGGGGCAAACAGCGAGCAGTACTTC. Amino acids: CASSLAGANSEQYF.

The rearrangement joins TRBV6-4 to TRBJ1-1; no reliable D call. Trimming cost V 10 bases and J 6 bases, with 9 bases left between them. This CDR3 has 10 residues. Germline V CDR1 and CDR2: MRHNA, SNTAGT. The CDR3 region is CATTGAEAFF. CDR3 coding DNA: TGTGCCACCACCGGAGCTGAAGCTTTCTTT.

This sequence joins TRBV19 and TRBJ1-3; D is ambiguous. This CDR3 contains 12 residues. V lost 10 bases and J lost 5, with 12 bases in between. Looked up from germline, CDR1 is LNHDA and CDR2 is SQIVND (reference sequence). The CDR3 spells CATTSGRNTIYF. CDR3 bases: TGTGCCACAACCTCGGGGAGAAACACCATATATTTT. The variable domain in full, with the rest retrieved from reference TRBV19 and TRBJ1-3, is DGGITQSPKYLFRKEGQNVTLSCEQNLNHDAMYWYRQDPGQGLRLIYYSQIVNDFQKGDIAEGYSVSREKKESFPLTVTSAQKNPTAFYLCATTSGRNTIYFGEGSWLTVV.

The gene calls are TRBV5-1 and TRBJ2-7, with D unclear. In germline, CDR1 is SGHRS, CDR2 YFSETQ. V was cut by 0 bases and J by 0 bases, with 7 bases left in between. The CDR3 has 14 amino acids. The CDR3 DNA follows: TGCGCCAGCAGCTTGGACGGAATCTCCTACGAGCAGTACTTC. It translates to CASSLDGISYEQYF.

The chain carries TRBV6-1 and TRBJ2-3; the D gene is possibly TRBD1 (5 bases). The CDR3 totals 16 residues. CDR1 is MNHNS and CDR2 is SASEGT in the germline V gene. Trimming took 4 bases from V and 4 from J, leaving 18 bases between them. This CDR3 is CASSGGHKPRADTQYF. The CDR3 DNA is TGTGCCAGCAGTGGAGGACACAAGCCCCGCGCAGATACGCAGTATTTT.

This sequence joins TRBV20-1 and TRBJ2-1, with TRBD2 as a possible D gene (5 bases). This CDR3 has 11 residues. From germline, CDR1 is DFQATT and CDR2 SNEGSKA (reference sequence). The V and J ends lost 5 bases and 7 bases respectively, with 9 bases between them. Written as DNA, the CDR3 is TGCAGTGCTTATGGGAGAAATGAGCAGTTCTTC. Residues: CSAYGRNEQFF.

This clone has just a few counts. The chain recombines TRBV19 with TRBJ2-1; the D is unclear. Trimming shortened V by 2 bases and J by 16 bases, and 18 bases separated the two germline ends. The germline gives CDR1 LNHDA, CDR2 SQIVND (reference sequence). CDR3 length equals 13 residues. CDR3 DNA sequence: TGTGCCAGTAGTATATCGGGTCTAGGGCCCGCTTTCTTC. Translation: CASSISGLGPAFF.

The CDR3 region has the DNA TGTGCCAGCAGCTTAACCGGTGAATTGGTAAAACTGTTTTTT. This encodes CASSLTGELVKLFF. The chain has TRBV11-3 and TRBJ1-4; no reliable D call. The CDR3 consists of 14 residues. V was cut by 2 bases and J by 10 bases, with 14 bases left in between. The germline V gene encodes CDR1 SGHNT and CDR2 YENEEA.